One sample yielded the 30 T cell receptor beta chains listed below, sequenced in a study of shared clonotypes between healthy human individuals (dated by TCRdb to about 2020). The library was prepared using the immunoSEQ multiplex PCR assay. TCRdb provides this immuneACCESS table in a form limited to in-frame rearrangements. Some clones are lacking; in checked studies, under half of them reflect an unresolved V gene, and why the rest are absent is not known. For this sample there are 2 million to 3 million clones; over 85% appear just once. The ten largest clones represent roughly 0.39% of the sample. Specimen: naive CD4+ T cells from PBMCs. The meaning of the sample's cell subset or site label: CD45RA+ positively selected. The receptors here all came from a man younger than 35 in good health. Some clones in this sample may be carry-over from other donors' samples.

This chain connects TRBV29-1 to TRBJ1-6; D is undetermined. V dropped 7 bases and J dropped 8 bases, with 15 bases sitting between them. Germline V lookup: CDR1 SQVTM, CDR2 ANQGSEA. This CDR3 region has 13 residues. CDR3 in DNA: TGCAGCGCGGGGAGGTCTTTACATTCACCCCTCCACTTT. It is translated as CSAGRSLHSPLHF.

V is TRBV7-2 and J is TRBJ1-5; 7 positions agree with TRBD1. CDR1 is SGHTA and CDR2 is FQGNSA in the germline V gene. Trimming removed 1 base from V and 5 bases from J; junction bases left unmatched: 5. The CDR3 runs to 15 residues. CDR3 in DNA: TGTGCCAGCAGCTTAGTGGGACAGCATTATCAGCCCCAGCATTTT. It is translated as CASSLVGQHYQPQHF.

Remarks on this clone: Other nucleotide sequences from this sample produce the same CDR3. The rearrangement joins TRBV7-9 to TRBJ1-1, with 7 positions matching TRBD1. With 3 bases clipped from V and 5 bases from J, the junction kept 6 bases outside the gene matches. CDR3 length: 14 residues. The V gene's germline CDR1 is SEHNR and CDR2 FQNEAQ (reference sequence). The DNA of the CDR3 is TGTGCCAGCAGCTTCGACAGGGTTTATACTGAAGCTTTCTTT. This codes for CASSFDRVYTEAFF.

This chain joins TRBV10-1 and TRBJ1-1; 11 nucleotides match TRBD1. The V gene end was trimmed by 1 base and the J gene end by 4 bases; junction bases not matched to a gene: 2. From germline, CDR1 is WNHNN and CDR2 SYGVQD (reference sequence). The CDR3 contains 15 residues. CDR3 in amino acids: CASSEWGTGGTEAFF. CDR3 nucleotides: TGCGCCAGCAGTGAGTGGGGGACAGGGGGCACTGAAGCTTTCTTT.

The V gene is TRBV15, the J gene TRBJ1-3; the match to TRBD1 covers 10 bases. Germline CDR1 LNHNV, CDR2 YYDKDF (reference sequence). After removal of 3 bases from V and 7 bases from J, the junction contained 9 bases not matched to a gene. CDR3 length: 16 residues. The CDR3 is CATSSKGQGPLNTIYF. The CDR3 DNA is TGTGCCACCAGCAGTAAGGGACAGGGGCCGTTGAACACCATATATTTT. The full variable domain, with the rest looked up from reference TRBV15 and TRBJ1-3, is DAMVIQNPRYQVTQFGKPVTLSCSQTLNHNVMYWYQQKSSQAPKLLFHYYDKDFNNEADTPDNFQSRRPNTSFCFLDIRSPGLGDTAMYLCATSSKGQGPLNTIYFGEGSWLTVV.

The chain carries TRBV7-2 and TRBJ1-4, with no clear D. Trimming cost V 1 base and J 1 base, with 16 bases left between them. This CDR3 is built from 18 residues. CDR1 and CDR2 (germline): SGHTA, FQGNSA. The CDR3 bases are TGTGCCAGCAGCTTAGATCCCCCTCGGGAGGGAACTAATGAAAAACTGTTTTTT. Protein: CASSLDPPREGTNEKLFF.

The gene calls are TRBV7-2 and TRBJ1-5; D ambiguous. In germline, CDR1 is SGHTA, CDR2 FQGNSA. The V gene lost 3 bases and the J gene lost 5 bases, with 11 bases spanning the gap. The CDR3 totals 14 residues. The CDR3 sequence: CASSFNSPYQPQHF. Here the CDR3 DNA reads TGTGCCAGCAGCTTCAACAGCCCCTATCAGCCCCAGCATTTT.

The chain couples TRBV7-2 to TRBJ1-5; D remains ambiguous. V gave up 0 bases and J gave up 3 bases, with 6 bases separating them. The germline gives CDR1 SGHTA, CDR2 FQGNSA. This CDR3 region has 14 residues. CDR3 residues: CASSLASVNQPQHF. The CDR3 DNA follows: TGTGCCAGCAGCTTAGCGTCGGTCAATCAGCCCCAGCATTTT.

The CDR3 reads CASSSAPDTEAFF. For the CDR3, the DNA is TGTGCCAGCAGCTCCGCCCCAGACACTGAAGCTTTCTTT. The chain links TRBV5-4 to TRBJ1-1; D not resolved. This CDR3 is built from 13 residues. Germline CDR1 reads SGHNT; CDR2 reads YYREEE (reference sequence). Trimming stripped 3 bases from V and 3 bases from J, with 9 bases between.

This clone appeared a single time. The CDR3 bases are TGCAGCTTAGGTCCGCGGCTAGCTTATTATGAGCAGTTCTTC. This gives the protein CSLGPRLAYYEQFF. V gene TRBV29-1 combines with J gene TRBJ2-1; tentatively, D is TRBD2 (5 bases). V was trimmed by 8 bases and J by 8 bases, leaving 22 bases between them. The CDR3 is 14 amino acids. Germline lookup yields CDR1 SQVTM and CDR2 ANQGSEA.

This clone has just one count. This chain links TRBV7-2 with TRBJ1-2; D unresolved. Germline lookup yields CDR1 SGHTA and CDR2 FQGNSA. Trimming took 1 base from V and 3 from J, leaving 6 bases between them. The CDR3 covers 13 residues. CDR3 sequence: CASSLVYDYGYTF. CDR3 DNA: TGTGCCAGCAGCTTAGTGTACGACTATGGCTACACCTTC. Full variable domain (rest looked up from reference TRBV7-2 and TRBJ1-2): GAGVSQSPSNKVTEKGKDVELRCDPISGHTALYWYRQSLGQGLEFLIYFQGNSAPDKSGLPSDRFSAERTGGSVSTLTIQRTQQEDSAVYLCASSLVYDYGYTFGSGTRLTVV.

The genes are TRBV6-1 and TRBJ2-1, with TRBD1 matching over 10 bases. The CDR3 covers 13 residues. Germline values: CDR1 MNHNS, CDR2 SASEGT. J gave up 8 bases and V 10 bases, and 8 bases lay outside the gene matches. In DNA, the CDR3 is TGTGCCACCCGGGACAGGGGACTCTATGAGCAGTTCTTC. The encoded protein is CATRDRGLYEQFF.

In nucleotides, the CDR3 is TGTGCCAGCAGCTTAGGAGGCTCCGGGGGAGAGACCCAGTACTTC. This gives the protein CASSLGGSGGETQYF. This chain joins TRBV11-1 and TRBJ2-5, with TRBD2 as a possible D gene (6 bases). This CDR3 contains 15 residues. Germline lookup yields CDR1 SGHAT and CDR2 FQDESV (reference sequence). V lost 1 base, J lost 4 bases, and 13 bases lay in between.

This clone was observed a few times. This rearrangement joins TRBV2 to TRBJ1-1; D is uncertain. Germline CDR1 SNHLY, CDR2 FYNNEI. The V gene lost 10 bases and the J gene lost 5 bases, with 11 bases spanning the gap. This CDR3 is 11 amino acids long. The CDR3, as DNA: TGTGCCACCACCAGGAATACTGAAGCTTTCTTT. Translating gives CATTRNTEAFF.

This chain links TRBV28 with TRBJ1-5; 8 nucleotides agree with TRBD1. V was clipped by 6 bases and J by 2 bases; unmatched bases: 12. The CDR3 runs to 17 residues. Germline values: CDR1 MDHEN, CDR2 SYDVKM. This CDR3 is CASRANSGGRGNQPQHF. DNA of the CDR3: TGTGCCAGCAGAGCCAATTCAGGGGGCAGGGGCAATCAGCCCCAGCATTTT.

The CDR3 region is CASSYSRVGANTEAFF. As DNA, the CDR3 is TGTGCCAGCAGTTACTCGAGGGTAGGGGCGAACACTGAAGCTTTCTTT. V gene TRBV6-5 combines with J gene TRBJ1-1; a possible D gene is TRBD1 (5 bases). The length of the CDR3 is 16 residues. The V and J ends lost 0 bases and 1 base respectively, with 12 bases between them. Germline loops: CDR1 MNHEY, CDR2 SVGAGI.

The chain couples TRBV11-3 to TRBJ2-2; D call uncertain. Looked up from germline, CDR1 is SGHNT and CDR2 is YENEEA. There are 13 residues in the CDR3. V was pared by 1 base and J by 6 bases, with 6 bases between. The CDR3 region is CASSLGMPGELFF. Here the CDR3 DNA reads TGTGCCAGCAGCTTAGGAATGCCCGGGGAGCTGTTTTTT. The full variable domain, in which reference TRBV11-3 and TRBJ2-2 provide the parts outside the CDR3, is EAGVVQSPRYKIIEKKQPVAFWCNPISGHNTLYWYLQNLGQGPELLIRYENEEAVDDSQLPKDRFSAERLKGVDSTLKIQPAELGDSAVYLCASSLGMPGELFFGEGSRLTVL.

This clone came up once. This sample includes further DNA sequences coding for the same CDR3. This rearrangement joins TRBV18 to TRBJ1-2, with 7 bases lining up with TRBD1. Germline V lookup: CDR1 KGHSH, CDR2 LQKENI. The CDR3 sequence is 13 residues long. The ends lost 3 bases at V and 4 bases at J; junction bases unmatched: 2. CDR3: CASSPDRVYGYTF. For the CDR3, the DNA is TGTGCCAGCTCACCTGACAGGGTCTATGGCTACACCTTC.

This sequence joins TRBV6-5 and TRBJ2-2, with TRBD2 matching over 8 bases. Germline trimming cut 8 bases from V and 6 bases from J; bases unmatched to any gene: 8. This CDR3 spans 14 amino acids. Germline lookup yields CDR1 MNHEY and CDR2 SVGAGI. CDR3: CASGIGRASGELFF. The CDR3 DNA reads TGTGCCAGCGGAATCGGGAGGGCTTCCGGGGAGCTGTTTTTT.

DNA of the CDR3: TGTGCCAGCAGCTCAGGGGGAAATCGAAACACCGGGGAGCTGTTTTTT. Encoded protein: CASSSGGNRNTGELFF. This chain uses TRBV7-9 with TRBJ2-2, with 7 bases matching TRBD1. The CDR3 length is 16 residues. V dropped 4 bases and J dropped 2; count of bases not matched to a gene: 7. CDR1 and CDR2 (germline): SEHNR, FQNEAQ (reference sequence).

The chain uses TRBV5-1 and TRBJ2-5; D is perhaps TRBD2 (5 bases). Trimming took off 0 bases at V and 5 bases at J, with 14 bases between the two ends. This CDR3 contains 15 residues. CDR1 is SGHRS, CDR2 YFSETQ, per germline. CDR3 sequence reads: CASSLVPGTTETQYF. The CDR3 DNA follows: TGCGCCAGCAGCTTGGTGCCGGGAACAACGGAGACCCAGTACTTC.

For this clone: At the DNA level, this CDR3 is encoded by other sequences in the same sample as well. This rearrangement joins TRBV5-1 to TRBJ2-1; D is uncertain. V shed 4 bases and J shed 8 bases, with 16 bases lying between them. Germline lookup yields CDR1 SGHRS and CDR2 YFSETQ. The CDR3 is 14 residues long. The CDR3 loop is CASSLVGVGDEQFF. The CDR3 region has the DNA TGCGCCAGCAGCCTTGTCGGAGTTGGTGATGAGCAGTTCTTC.

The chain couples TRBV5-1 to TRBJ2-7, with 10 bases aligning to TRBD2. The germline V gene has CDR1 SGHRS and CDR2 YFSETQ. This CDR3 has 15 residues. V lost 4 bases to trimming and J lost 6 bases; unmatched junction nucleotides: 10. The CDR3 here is CASSSLAGAAGEQYF. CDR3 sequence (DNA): TGCGCCAGCAGCAGTCTAGCGGGAGCGGCTGGCGAGCAGTACTTC.

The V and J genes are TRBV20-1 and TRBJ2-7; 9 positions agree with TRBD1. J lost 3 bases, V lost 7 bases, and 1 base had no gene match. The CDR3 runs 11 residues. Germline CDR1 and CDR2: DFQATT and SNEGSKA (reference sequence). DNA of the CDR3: TGCAGTGGGACAGGGGACTACGAGCAGTACTTC. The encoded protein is CSGTGDYEQYF.

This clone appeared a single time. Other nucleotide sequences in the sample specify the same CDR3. The CDR3 is CAWSVSGVEQYF. CDR3 coding DNA: TGTGCCTGGAGTGTTAGCGGGGTCGAGCAGTACTTC. V usage is TRBV30 and J usage is TRBJ2-7, with TRBD2 matching 8 bases. The junction had 1 base not matched to a gene; V was cut back by 0 bases and J by 6 bases. CDR1 and CDR2 from the germline V gene are GTSNPN and SVGIG (reference sequence). The CDR3 sequence is 12 residues long.

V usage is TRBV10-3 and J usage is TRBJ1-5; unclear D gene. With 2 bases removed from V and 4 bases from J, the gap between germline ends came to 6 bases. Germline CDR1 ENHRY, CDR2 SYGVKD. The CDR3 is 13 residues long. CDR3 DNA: TGTGCCATCAGTGAGGGAAAAAATCAGCCCCAGCATTTT. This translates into CAISEGKNQPQHF.

CDR3 in DNA: TGTGCCAGCAGCTCGGTTAGCGGTACCTACGAGCAGTACTTC. Residues: CASSSVSGTYEQYF. The chain is built from TRBV11-2 and TRBJ2-7; maybe TRBD2 (6 bases). The V end lost 4 bases, the J end lost 2 bases, and 12 bases lay between the germline ends. CDR3 size: 14 residues. Germline values: CDR1 SGHAT, CDR2 FQNNGV.

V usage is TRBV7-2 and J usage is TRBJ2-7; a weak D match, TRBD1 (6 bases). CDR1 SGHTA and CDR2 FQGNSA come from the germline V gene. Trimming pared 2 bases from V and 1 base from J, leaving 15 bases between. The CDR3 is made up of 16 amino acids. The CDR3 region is CASSLNAPGVSYEQYF. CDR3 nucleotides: TGTGCCAGCAGCTTAAATGCCCCAGGGGTTTCCTACGAGCAGTACTTC.

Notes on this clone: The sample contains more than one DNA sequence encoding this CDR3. CDR3 sequence: CASSLVRETQYF. The CDR3 DNA is TGTGCCAGCAGCTTGGTCCGAGAGACCCAGTACTTC. V gene TRBV5-6 combines with J gene TRBJ2-5; D is uncertain. The CDR3 extends over 12 amino acids. Looked up from germline, CDR1 is SGHDT and CDR2 is YYEEEE. Trimming removed 0 bases from V and 4 bases from J, with 4 bases in between.

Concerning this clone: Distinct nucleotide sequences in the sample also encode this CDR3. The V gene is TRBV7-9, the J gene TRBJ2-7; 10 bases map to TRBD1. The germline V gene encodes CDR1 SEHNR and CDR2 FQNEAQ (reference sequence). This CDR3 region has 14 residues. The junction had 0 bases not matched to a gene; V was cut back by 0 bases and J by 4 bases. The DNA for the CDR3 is TGTGCCAGCAGCTTAGCGGACAGGGGGTACGAGCAGTACTTC. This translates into CASSLADRGYEQYF.